This is a list of T cell receptor beta chains from one sample in a study of T cells in localized non-small cell lung cancer. Clones were sequenced by immunoSEQ multiplex PCR, and TCRdb holds only the in-frame ones, with some missing. The profile shows 75,000 to 80,000 clones, 88% of them singletons. The sample consisted of peripheral blood, taken before any cancer treatment. Receptor source: a woman aged 35-70 years with stage I squamous cell lung carcinoma. Both conserved end residues are part of each CDR3. A D gene is named only where the DNA matches it firmly. Clone sizes are given selectively: once, few, many, or a class where the clone is expanded.

d_call: TRBD1
v_call: TRBV19
j_call: TRBJ1-2
clone_size: -
cdr3_nt: TGTGCCAGTAGTATTACAGGGGGCTATGGCTACACCTTC
cdr3_aa: CASSITGGYGYTF

d_call: -
v_call: TRBV4-2
j_call: TRBJ1-3
clone_size: once
cdr3_nt: TGTGCCAGCAGCCAAGTAACGTCTGCTGGAAACACCATATATTTT
cdr3_aa: CASSQVTSAGNTIYF

d_call: TRBD1
v_call: TRBV7-8
j_call: TRBJ2-1
clone_size: -
cdr3_nt: TGTGCCAGCAGCTCACCGGGACAGGGCTCCTACAATGAGCAGTTCTTC
cdr3_aa: CASSSPGQGSYNEQFF

d_call: TRBD1
v_call: TRBV28
j_call: TRBJ1-5
clone_size: -
cdr3_nt: TGTGCCAGCAGCTCTACAGGGGCGGGTCAGCCCCAGCATTTT
cdr3_aa: CASSSTGAGQPQHF

d_call: -
v_call: TRBV2
j_call: TRBJ1-6
clone_size: -
cdr3_nt: TGTGCCAGCAATCTCCCTGGGGGTTACTCACCCCTCCACTTT
cdr3_aa: CASNLPGGYSPLHF

d_call: -
v_call: TRBV25-1
j_call: TRBJ1-6
clone_size: -
cdr3_nt: TGTGCCAGCAGTGAACACCAGGGGAATTCACCCCTCCACTTT
cdr3_aa: CASSEHQGNSPLHF

d_call: TRBD1
v_call: TRBV30
j_call: TRBJ1-4
clone_size: -
cdr3_nt: TGTGCCTGGAGTTCCGACAGGGCGGCAGGGGAAAAACTGTTTTTT
cdr3_aa: CAWSSDRAAGEKLFF

d_call: -
v_call: TRBV6-1
j_call: TRBJ1-2
clone_size: -
cdr3_nt: TGTGCCAGCACGGGGTATGGCTACACCTTC
cdr3_aa: CASTGYGYTF

d_call: TRBD2
v_call: TRBV11-2
j_call: TRBJ2-1
clone_size: -
cdr3_nt: TGTGCCAGCAGCCGGACTAGCGGGGGAGGTGAGCAGTTCTTC
cdr3_aa: CASSRTSGGGEQFF

d_call: TRBD1
v_call: TRBV7-9
j_call: TRBJ2-3
clone_size: -
cdr3_nt: TGTGCCAGCAGCGTAATGACAGGGCCCACTAGCACAGATACGCAGTATTTT
cdr3_aa: CASSVMTGPTSTDTQYF

d_call: -
v_call: TRBV28
j_call: TRBJ2-5
clone_size: -
cdr3_nt: TGTGCCAGCAGTTCCCGACCCGTATGGGATGAGGGCCAAGAGACCCAGTACTTC
cdr3_aa: CASSSRPVWDEGQETQYF

d_call: -
v_call: TRBV18
j_call: TRBJ2-3
clone_size: -
cdr3_nt: TGTGCCAGCTCACCATCCCTCGACAGGCAAACGCAGTATTTT
cdr3_aa: CASSPSLDRQTQYF

d_call: TRBD1
v_call: TRBV29-1
j_call: TRBJ1-6
clone_size: -
cdr3_nt: TGCAGCGCCCGGACAGGGAGCTCCTATAATTCACCCCTCCACTTT
cdr3_aa: CSARTGSSYNSPLHF

d_call: -
v_call: TRBV2
j_call: TRBJ2-2
clone_size: -
cdr3_nt: TGTGCCAGCAGTGTTTTTCATCCCGGGGCGACGACCGGGGAGCTGTTTTTT
cdr3_aa: CASSVFHPGATTGELFF

d_call: -
v_call: TRBV6-5
j_call: TRBJ1-1
clone_size: -
cdr3_nt: TGTGCCAGCAGTTACGGGGGGCAAGTGAACACTGAAGCTTTCTTT
cdr3_aa: CASSYGGQVNTEAFF

d_call: TRBD1
v_call: TRBV6-1
j_call: TRBJ1-3
clone_size: -
cdr3_nt: TGTGCCAGCAGCTTTCAGGGGGCCTCTGGAAACACCATATATTTT
cdr3_aa: CASSFQGASGNTIYF

d_call: -
v_call: TRBV9
j_call: TRBJ1-1
clone_size: -
cdr3_nt: TGTGCCAGCAGCCTCGATCGAGGAGGAAACACTGAAGCTTTCTTT
cdr3_aa: CASSLDRGGNTEAFF

d_call: -
v_call: TRBV5-4
j_call: TRBJ2-4
clone_size: once
cdr3_nt: TGTGCCAGCAGCTTGGGAGGGACCCAAGCCAAAAACATTCAGTACTTC
cdr3_aa: CASSLGGTQAKNIQYF

d_call: -
v_call: TRBV7-8
j_call: TRBJ2-3
clone_size: -
cdr3_nt: TGTGCCAGCAGCTTAGATACAGGGCGCACAGATACGCAGTATTTT
cdr3_aa: CASSLDTGRTDTQYF

d_call: TRBD2
v_call: TRBV7-2
j_call: TRBJ2-3
clone_size: -
cdr3_nt: TGTGCCAGCAGCTTAGCGGGACTAGCGGGGGGGCGTAGAGATACGCAGTATTTT
cdr3_aa: CASSLAGLAGGRRDTQYF

d_call: TRBD1
v_call: TRBV7-9
j_call: TRBJ1-2
clone_size: -
cdr3_nt: TGTGCCAGCAGCGAGAGGGACAGCTCCAACAACTATGGCTACACCTTC
cdr3_aa: CASSERDSSNNYGYTF

d_call: -
v_call: TRBV10-1
j_call: TRBJ1-1
clone_size: -
cdr3_nt: TGCGCCAGCAGACGACAGCCTGGGGACACTGAAGCTTTCTTT
cdr3_aa: CASRRQPGDTEAFF

d_call: -
v_call: TRBV5-8
j_call: TRBJ2-1
clone_size: few
cdr3_nt: TGTGCCAGCAGCCTGGGACTGACCTCCTACAATGAGCAGTTCTTC
cdr3_aa: CASSLGLTSYNEQFF

d_call: -
v_call: TRBV9
j_call: TRBJ2-5
clone_size: -
cdr3_nt: TGTGCCAGCAGCGTGACCGGGACGGAAGAGACCCAGTACTTC
cdr3_aa: CASSVTGTEETQYF

d_call: TRBD2
v_call: TRBV19
j_call: TRBJ2-3
clone_size: -
cdr3_nt: TGTGCCAGCAGGACTAGAGGGGCCACAGATACGCAGTATTTT
cdr3_aa: CASRTRGATDTQYF

d_call: TRBD2
v_call: TRBV5-1
j_call: TRBJ2-5
clone_size: -
cdr3_nt: TGCGCCAGCAGCGACCCGGGGGGGTTCCAAGAGACCCAGTACTTC
cdr3_aa: CASSDPGGFQETQYF

d_call: -
v_call: TRBV5-5
j_call: TRBJ1-2
clone_size: -
cdr3_nt: TGTGCCAGCAGCTCTACAGGGATCTATGGCTACACCTTC
cdr3_aa: CASSSTGIYGYTF